Each of the 30 T cell receptor beta chains below was sequenced from the same sample in a study of CD4 T cells in relation to SARS-CoV-2 and coronaviruses. Clones were sequenced by immunoSEQ multiplex PCR, and TCRdb holds only the in-frame ones, with some missing. In the table there are tens of thousands of clones, about 78% of which are singletons. For these receptors, no antigen is known. Unexposed donor CD4+ T cells date from about 2011-2018, before the COVID-19 pandemic. Isolation of CD4+ T cells took place after about eleven days in culture. Sequencing used CD4+ T cells from PBMCs, cultured in vitro. Receptor source: a human donor in good health.

The chain couples TRBV6-2 or TRBV6-3 to TRBJ2-2, with D possibly matching TRBD2 (5 bases). CDR1 and CDR2 from the germline V gene are MNHEY and SVGEGT. The germline V and J ends were trimmed by 4 bases and 6 bases, with 9 bases remaining between them. This CDR3 is built from 13 residues. CDR3 in DNA: TGTGCCAGCAGTTGGCGGGTCTCCGGGGAGCTGTTTTTT. Translating it yields CASSWRVSGELFF.

V is TRBV20-1 and J is TRBJ1-2, with D maybe TRBD1 (5 bases). The CDR3 is 11 amino acids. Germline CDR1 is DFQATT and CDR2 is SNEGSKA (reference sequence). Trimming took 6 bases from V and 4 from J, leaving 9 bases between them. CDR3 nucleotide sequence: TGCAGTGCGTATGGGGGCTATGGCTACACCTTC. As protein: CSAYGGYGYTF.

V is TRBV6-5 and J is TRBJ1-5; the D gene is possibly TRBD1 (5 bases). Germline CDR1 reads MNHEY; CDR2 reads SVGAGI. This CDR3 contains 15 residues. The V end lost 7 bases, the J end lost 0 bases, and 13 bases lay between the germline ends. This CDR3 is CASKERTLSNQPQHF. The CDR3 DNA reads TGTGCCAGCAAGGAGCGGACACTTAGCAATCAGCCCCAGCATTTT.

The chain has TRBV10-1 and TRBJ1-5, with 7 bases matching TRBD1. Germline-derived CDR1 and CDR2 are WNHNN and SYGVQD (reference sequence). This CDR3 is built from 15 residues. V lost 10 bases, J lost 4 bases, and 13 bases stayed unmatched. CDR3 in amino acids: CANIERDSGNQPQHF. In DNA form, the CDR3 reads TGCGCCAACATTGAAAGGGACAGTGGAAATCAGCCCCAGCATTTT.

This clone was counted a few times. V gene TRBV29-1 combines with J gene TRBJ2-2, with D tentatively TRBD1 or TRBD2 (5 bases each). CDR3 size: 15 residues. Germline V gene lookup returns CDR1 SQVTM and CDR2 ANQGSEA. The ends were cut back, 5 bases at V and 1 base at J, with 14 bases in the middle. The DNA of the CDR3 is TGCAGCGTTCGACCGGGACCGATGAACACCGGGGAGCTGTTTTTT. Translated: CSVRPGPMNTGELFF.

The gene calls are TRBV4-3 and TRBJ2-6, with 7 bases identical to TRBD1. V was clipped by 0 bases and J by 1 base; unmatched bases: 9. Germline assignment: CDR1 LGHNA and CDR2 YSLEER. The CDR3 is 19 amino acids. The CDR3 loop reads CASSQEADRVKSGANVLTF. For the CDR3, the DNA is TGCGCCAGCAGCCAAGAGGCCGACAGGGTTAAGTCTGGGGCCAACGTCCTGACTTTC.

This clone was counted a few times. V and J are TRBV12-3 or TRBV12-4 and TRBJ2-7; D is unresolved. This CDR3 region has 12 residues. V was shortened by 2 bases and J by 12 bases, with 14 bases between the two germline ends. For the CDR3, the DNA is TGTGCCAGCAGTTTATCCCAGTCCTTGAGGTACTTC. This encodes CASSLSQSLRYF.

DNA of the CDR3: TGTGCCAGCACCGAGGACAGGGGGTGGCTTGGCTACACCTTC. It yields the protein CASTEDRGWLGYTF. The genes are TRBV6-5 and TRBJ1-2; 10 nucleotides agree with TRBD1. The CDR3 contains 14 residues. Germline loops: CDR1 MNHEY, CDR2 SVGAGI. Unmatched junction bases numbered 9, after V lost 7 bases and J lost 7 bases.

There are a few counts of this clone. This rearrangement joins TRBV30 to TRBJ2-1; weak D call: TRBD1 (8 bases). Per the germline V gene, CDR1 is GTSNPN and CDR2 is SVGIG (reference sequence). V lost 4 bases and J lost 9, with 19 bases in between. This CDR3 is built from 14 residues. The chain's CDR3 is CAWTKTGGGVEQFF. The CDR3 region has the DNA TGTGCCTGGACTAAAACAGGGGGAGGGGTTGAGCAGTTCTTC.

The chain employs TRBV7-2 and TRBJ2-3; 7 bases match TRBD2. V was clipped by 5 bases and J by 2 bases; unmatched bases: 7. The CDR3 sequence is 15 residues long. Germline V lookup: CDR1 SGHTA, CDR2 FQGNSA. CDR3 protein: CASSRKTSDTDTQYF. The CDR3 DNA reads as TGTGCCAGCAGCAGAAAAACTAGCGACACAGATACGCAGTATTTT.

The chain joins TRBV28 to TRBJ2-7, with 7 bases matching TRBD1. Per the germline V gene, CDR1 is MDHEN and CDR2 is SYDVKM. J was trimmed by 1 base and V by 7 bases; bases with no gene match: 4. The CDR3 spans 13 residues. Written as DNA, the CDR3 is TGTGCCAGCATGTCGGGACAGTCCTACGAGCAGTACTTC. It is translated as CASMSGQSYEQYF.

The genes are TRBV6-5 and TRBJ2-5, with D uncertain. The germline V gene encodes CDR1 MNHEY and CDR2 SVGAGI. Trimming took off 8 bases at V and 4 bases at J, with 11 bases between the two ends. This CDR3 comprises 12 residues. The chain's CDR3 is CASLTFGETQYF. DNA for the CDR3: TGTGCCAGCCTAACTTTTGGAGAGACCCAGTACTTC.

The chain links TRBV6-5 to TRBJ2-6; D may correspond to TRBD1 or TRBD2 (5 bases each). CDR3 length equals 14 residues. The V and J ends lost 9 bases and 0 bases respectively, with 9 bases between them. From germline, CDR1 is MNHEY and CDR2 SVGAGI. DNA for the CDR3: TGTGCCAGTGGGGGAGTCTCTGGGGCCAACGTCCTGACTTTC. The encoded protein is CASGGVSGANVLTF.

The V and J genes are TRBV15 and TRBJ2-3; TRBD2 matches 8 bases. Germline CDR1 reads LNHNV; CDR2 reads YYDKDF (reference sequence). V gave up 0 bases and J gave up 5 bases; unmatched junction bases: 7. The CDR3 consists of 16 residues. The CDR3: CATSRDASGRGDTQYF. The CDR3 nucleotides read TGTGCCACCAGCAGAGATGCAAGCGGGAGAGGAGATACGCAGTATTTT.

The chain combines TRBV7-2 with TRBJ2-3, with TRBD1 identical over 7 bases. V lost 5 bases to trimming and J lost 6 bases; unmatched junction nucleotides: 14. Germline-derived CDR1 and CDR2 are SGHTA and FQGNSA. This CDR3 has 16 amino acids. Written as DNA, the CDR3 is TGTGCCAGCAGCCTAGGACAGGCCCCGTTCGGTGATACGCAGTATTTT. Residues: CASSLGQAPFGDTQYF.

The rearrangement uses TRBV7-9 and TRBJ2-3, with 8 positions matching TRBD2. In germline, CDR1 is SEHNR, CDR2 FQNEAQ (reference sequence). The CDR3 consists of 12 residues. Losses at the gene ends were 1 base for V and 14 bases for J; bases not matched to a gene: 5. The CDR3, as DNA: TGTGCCAGCAGCTTAGATAGCGGGGCGTGGTATTTT. The encoded protein is CASSLDSGAWYF. The entire variable domain, with the rest obtained from reference TRBV7-9 and TRBJ2-3, is as follows: DTGVSQNPRHKITKRGQNVTFRCDPISEHNRLYWYRQTLGQGPEFLTYFQNEAQLEKSRLLSDRFSAERPKGSFSTLEIQRTEQGDSAMYLCASSLDSGAWYFGPGTRLTVL.

The count of this clone is one. The genes are TRBV7-9 and TRBJ2-7, with 7 bases that match TRBD1. The CDR3 is made up of 15 amino acids. CDR1 is SEHNR and CDR2 is FQNEAQ in the germline V gene (reference sequence). V shed 6 bases and J 2 bases; nucleotides not matched to a gene: 10. The CDR3 sequence: CASSGTATLAYEQYF. Here the CDR3 DNA reads TGTGCCAGCAGTGGGACAGCCACCCTCGCCTACGAGCAGTACTTC.

The V gene is TRBV2, the J gene TRBJ1-1; D uncertain. The germline V and J ends were trimmed by 6 bases and 3 bases, with 11 bases remaining between them. The CDR3 loop spans 13 amino acids. Germline loops: CDR1 SNHLY, CDR2 FYNNEI. The CDR3 DNA sequence: TGTGCCAGCAGGATCAGGAGGGACACTGAAGCTTTCTTT. Its translation: CASRIRRDTEAFF.

By frequency in the sample, this clone is medium-sized. The chain carries TRBV19 and TRBJ2-6, with a tentative D call TRBD2 (8 bases). The germline gives CDR1 LNHDA, CDR2 SQIVND (reference sequence). V lost 4 bases and J lost 4, with 23 bases in between. CDR3 length: 19 residues. The CDR3: CASSSPPGTAGAGANVLTF. CDR3 nucleotide sequence: TGTGCCAGTAGTAGCCCCCCCGGGACAGCGGGGGCGGGGGCCAACGTCCTGACTTTC.

This clone was found once. This chain connects TRBV11-2 to TRBJ2-1; D might be TRBD2 (6 bases). V gave up 1 base and J gave up 6 bases, with 13 bases separating them. The CDR3 totals 15 residues. In germline, CDR1 is SGHAT, CDR2 FQNNGV. CDR3 sequence: CASSLVGEERNEQFF. The DNA for the CDR3 is TGTGCCAGCAGCTTAGTGGGGGAGGAGCGCAATGAGCAGTTCTTC.

The V gene is TRBV7-6, the J gene TRBJ2-7; D may be TRBD1 (6 bases). V gave up 5 bases and J gave up 4 bases, with 24 bases separating them. The length of the CDR3 is 17 residues. Looked up from germline, CDR1 is SGHVS and CDR2 is FNYEAQ. The chain's CDR3 is CASSLTLFPGQVYEQYF. The CDR3 nucleotides are TGTGCCAGCAGCCTAACCCTCTTCCCGGGACAAGTATACGAGCAGTACTTC.

This clone turned up a few times. The chain joins TRBV5-6 to TRBJ1-3; D possibly corresponds to TRBD1 (5 bases). Germline CDR1 SGHDT, CDR2 YYEEEE. Trimming removed 3 bases at V and 0 bases at J, with 10 bases between. This CDR3 has 15 residues. The CDR3 protein is CASSSQGSSGNTIYF. DNA of the CDR3: TGTGCCAGCAGCTCCCAGGGTAGCTCTGGAAACACCATATATTTT.

The chain carries TRBV9 and TRBJ1-2; weak D call: TRBD1 (6 bases). Per the germline V gene, CDR1 is SGDLS and CDR2 is YYNGEE. This CDR3 region has 19 residues. Trimming removed 3 bases at V and 1 base at J, with 25 bases between. The CDR3, as DNA: TGTGCCAGCAGCGATCCCTTGACGGGACACCGCCAGGTTAACTATGGCTACACCTTC. Encoded protein: CASSDPLTGHRQVNYGYTF.

This clone was seen a single time. This chain uses TRBV7-6 with TRBJ2-7, with D unclear. Germline V gives CDR1 SGHVS, CDR2 FNYEAQ. V was pared by 6 bases and J by 1 base, with 1 base between. The CDR3 is 10 amino acids. CDR3 sequence (DNA): TGTGCCAGCAGTTCCTACGAGCAGTACTTC. Translated, it gives CASSSYEQYF.

This clone was detected a few times. This chain uses TRBV27 with TRBJ2-1, with TRBD2 identical over 10 bases. This CDR3 is built from 17 residues. Germline V gene lookup returns CDR1 MNHEY and CDR2 SMNVEV (reference sequence). After removal of 2 bases from V and 9 bases from J, the junction contained 13 bases not matched to a gene. CDR3 amino acids: CASSLRTSGVNYIEQFF. The CDR3 DNA reads as TGTGCCAGCAGTTTAAGGACTAGCGGAGTGAACTATATTGAGCAGTTCTTC.

This clone showed up just once. The chain carries TRBV11-1 and TRBJ2-7, with 9 bases matching TRBD1. This CDR3 has 13 residues. The germline V gene encodes CDR1 SGHAT and CDR2 FQDESV (reference sequence). Losses at the gene ends were 4 bases for V and 7 bases for J; bases not matched to a gene: 5. The CDR3 is CASSSGQGREQYF. DNA of the CDR3: TGTGCCAGCAGCTCGGGACAGGGAAGGGAGCAGTACTTC.

This clone showed up just a few times. The rearrangement uses TRBV5-8 and TRBJ1-3, with no clear D. Trimming removed 0 bases from V and 8 bases from J, with 12 bases in between. CDR1 is SGHTS and CDR2 is YDEGEE in the germline V gene. This CDR3 comprises 14 residues. This CDR3 is CASSLGDALDTIYF. Written as DNA, the CDR3 is TGTGCCAGCAGCTTGGGTGACGCTCTCGACACCATATATTTT.

The V and J genes are TRBV13 and TRBJ2-1; D is undetermined. The CDR3 runs 16 residues. The V gene lost 0 bases and the J gene lost 0 bases, with 9 bases spanning the gap. Germline V CDR1 and CDR2: PRHDT, FYEKMQ (reference sequence). The CDR3 bases are TGTGCCAGCAGCTTAGGCCCCCTGAGCTCCTACAATGAGCAGTTCTTC. This translates into CASSLGPLSSYNEQFF. Variable domain in full (rest from reference TRBV13 and TRBJ2-1): AAGVIQSPRHLIKEKRETATLKCYPIPRHDTVYWYQQGPGQDPQFLISFYEKMQSDKGSIPDRFSAQQFSDYHSELNMSSLELGDSALYFCASSLGPLSSYNEQFFGPGTRLTVL.

By share, this clone ranks as medium-sized (0.01 to 0.1%). CDR3 nucleotide sequence: TGCAGCGTCCTCCCGGGGACGGGGAGTTATGGCTACACCTTC. It yields the protein CSVLPGTGSYGYTF. The V gene is TRBV29-1, the J gene TRBJ1-2; D possibly corresponds to TRBD1 (5 bases). The CDR3 is 14 amino acids. The V end was cut by 6 bases, the J end by 5 bases, with 19 bases between. The V gene's germline CDR1 is SQVTM and CDR2 ANQGSEA.

The chain is built from TRBV7-2 and TRBJ1-1; unclear D gene. V was cut by 1 base and J by 6 bases, with 12 bases left in between. This CDR3 region has 14 residues. The V gene's germline CDR1 is SGHTA and CDR2 FQGNSA. The CDR3 here is CASSLVPPDAEAFF. DNA of the CDR3: TGTGCCAGCAGCTTAGTTCCCCCGGACGCTGAAGCTTTCTTT.